Below are 10 T cell receptor beta chains sequenced from a single sample in a study of CD8+ T cells in alopecia areata. Extracted RNA was reverse transcribed, and the resulting cDNA served as sequencing template. Method: immunoSEQ multiplex PCR; TCRdb's copy keeps in-frame clones and lacks some. The data hold about 140,000 clones, with 40% to 55% observed a single time. Sequencing used CD4+ T cells sorted from blood, obtained at week 0. The receptors here all came from a human donor with alopecia areata.

The chain joins TRBV4-2 to TRBJ2-2, with a weak D call TRBD1 (6 bases). In germline, CDR1 is LGHNA, CDR2 YNFKEQ. There are 16 residues in the CDR3. The V gene lost 0 bases and the J gene lost 6 bases, with 14 bases spanning the gap. CDR3 sequence: CASSQELQGNSGELFF. The CDR3 coding sequence is TGTGCCAGCAGCCAAGAATTACAGGGAAATTCCGGGGAGCTGTTTTTT.

The V gene is TRBV29-1, the J gene TRBJ1-2; TRBD1 matches 7 bases. V lost 2 bases, J lost 8 bases, and 8 bases stayed unmatched. CDR1 is SQVTM and CDR2 is ANQGSEA in the germline V gene. The CDR3 runs 13 residues. The chain's CDR3 is CSVEWYRGTGYTF. CDR3 bases: TGCAGCGTTGAATGGTACAGGGGTACCGGCTACACCTTC.

The V gene is TRBV27, the J gene TRBJ2-6; TRBD1 matches 10 bases. CDR1 is MNHEY and CDR2 is SMNVEV in the germline V gene (reference sequence). CDR3 length: 16 amino acids. The V gene end was trimmed by 7 bases and the J gene end by 0 bases; junction bases not matched to a gene: 3. For the CDR3, the DNA is TGTGCCAGCATGAGGACAGGGGGCTCTGGGGCCAACGTCCTGACTTTC. Encoded protein: CASMRTGGSGANVLTF.

V and J are TRBV29-1 and TRBJ1-2, with 7 bases that match TRBD1. Germline V CDR1 and CDR2: SQVTM, ANQGSEA. The CDR3 has 15 amino acids. V was pared by 2 bases and J by 7 bases, with 13 bases of the junction left unmatched. Here the CDR3 DNA reads TGCAGCGTTGAACCCGACAGGGCCCCCCCCCTTGGCTACACCTTC. Translated: CSVEPDRAPPLGYTF.

In its sample, this clone was seen a few times. The chain combines TRBV5-4 with TRBJ2-7; 10 nucleotides line up with TRBD2. The CDR3 sequence is 17 residues long. CDR1 and CDR2 from the germline V gene are SGHNT and YYREEE (reference sequence). V shed 0 bases and J 2 bases; nucleotides not matched to a gene: 8. DNA of the CDR3: TGTGCCAGCAGCTTGGGCCGCCTAGCGGGAGAAACCTACGAGCAGTACTTC. It encodes CASSLGRLAGETYEQYF.

This sequence joins TRBV2 and TRBJ2-5, with no clear D. The germline gives CDR1 SNHLY, CDR2 FYNNEI. Between the trimmed V and J ends, which lost 6 bases and 4 bases, there was a span of 9 bases. The CDR3 length is 12 residues. The CDR3 loop is CASRISLETQYF. The CDR3 DNA follows: TGTGCCAGCAGAATTTCCCTAGAGACCCAGTACTTC.

The rearrangement uses TRBV7-2 and TRBJ2-1, with D perhaps given as TRBD1 or TRBD2 (5 bases each). Trimming took off 5 bases at V and 8 bases at J, with 13 bases between the two ends. The germline V gene encodes CDR1 SGHTA and CDR2 FQGNSA. The CDR3 runs to 13 residues. DNA of the CDR3: TGTGCCAGCAGCCTCGACCGGGGCGATGAGCAGTTCTTC. This encodes CASSLDRGDEQFF. The variable domain in full, with the rest retrieved from reference TRBV7-2 and TRBJ2-1, is GAGVSQSPSNKVTEKGKDVELRCDPISGHTALYWYRQSLGQGLEFLIYFQGNSAPDKSGLPSDRFSAERTGGSVSTLTIQRTQQEDSAVYLCASSLDRGDEQFFGPGTRLTVL.

The chain carries TRBV6-1 and TRBJ2-3; the D gene is possibly TRBD2 (7 bases). This CDR3 has 15 residues. Germline values: CDR1 MNHNS, CDR2 SASEGT. V was clipped by 0 bases and J by 6 bases, with 13 bases between them. The CDR3 loop is CASSEAVGGPDTQYF. As DNA, the CDR3 is TGTGCCAGCAGTGAAGCCGTGGGGGGGCCCGATACGCAGTATTTT.

The chain uses TRBV18 and TRBJ2-5; weak D call: TRBD2 (5 bases). V lost 3 bases and J lost 3, with 8 bases in between. CDR1 and CDR2 from the germline V gene are KGHSH and LQKENI. The CDR3 consists of 13 residues. In DNA form, the CDR3 reads TGTGCCAGCTCACCGGACTTGAAAGAGACCCAGTACTTC. This translates into CASSPDLKETQYF.

The chain links TRBV29-1 to TRBJ2-1, with 9 positions matching TRBD2. The CDR3 is made up of 14 amino acids. Germline assignment: CDR1 SQVTM and CDR2 ANQGSEA. Germline trimming cut 4 bases from V and 1 base from J; bases unmatched to any gene: 2. DNA for the CDR3: TGCAGCGTTGTGGCGGGAGGGTCCTACAATGAGCAGTTCTTC. It codes for CSVVAGGSYNEQFF.